The sequence of this T cell receptor (beta chain) was determined in a study of shared clonotypes between healthy human individuals. Study-level results: Naive subsets tended to show greater estimated richness than memory subsets.

Concerning this clone: Its antigen is not known.

Germline V gives CDR1 MNHEY, CDR2 SVGAGI. Trimming took off 1 base at V and 1 base at J, with 4 bases between the two ends. The CDR3 is 13 amino acids. The method was immunoSEQ multiplex PCR; TCRdb's version includes in-frame clones alone and lacks a portion of them. Among just over 2,000,000 clones listed, 85% to 95% were seen once. The V gene is TRBV6-5, the J gene TRBJ1-1, with D unclear. Sample: naive CD4+ T cells sorted from blood. The subset denotes: CD45RA+ positively selected. The sequence came from a man aged 18 to 30 in good health. This CDR3 is CASSYWQNTEAFF. CDR3 nucleotides: TGTGCCAGCAGTTACTGGCAGAACACTGAAGCTTTCTTT.